The 28 T cell receptor beta chains given below trace back to one sample, sequenced in a study of T cells in Graves' hyperthyroidism and ophthalmopathy. RNA transcripts yielded amplified TCR beta CDR3 regions. During a first-round RT-PCR of the TCR CDR3, the HTBI primer set was used. Via MiXCR, TCRdb re-called the multiplex PCR reads, giving one row per CDR3 protein. The sample holds a few hundred thousand distinct CDR3 sequences, 15% to 17% seen once. The sequenced sample was blood. The receptors shown here come from a woman aged 18 to 35 with Graves' hyperthyroidism.

This clonotype was counted many times. The chain links TRBV20-1 to TRBJ2-3, with D unresolved. This CDR3 has 11 amino acids. Germline V lookup: CDR1 DFQATT, CDR2 SNEGSKA (reference sequence). The V end lost 5 bases, the J end lost 3 bases, and 6 bases lay between the germline ends. This chain's CDR3 is CSAQKTDTQYF. DNA of the CDR3: TGCAGTGCTCAAAAGACAGATACGCAGTATTTT.

This clonotype showed up many times. This chain connects TRBV10-3 to TRBJ1-2; TRBD1 agrees at 8 bases. The CDR3 has 18 amino acids. The V gene's germline CDR1 is ENHRY and CDR2 SYGVKD. The junction had 13 bases not matched to a gene; V was cut back by 0 bases and J by 4 bases. The DNA for the CDR3 is TGTGCCATCAGTGAGTCTCCCGTCCGGACAGGGTATAGCTATGGCTACACCTTC. It codes for CAISESPVRTGYSYGYTF.

This clonotype was observed at least ten times. This sequence joins TRBV5-1 and TRBJ2-5; 12 positions match TRBD1. V was pared by 6 bases and J by 4 bases, with 13 bases of the junction left unmatched. The CDR3 covers 17 residues. Germline CDR1 is SGHRS and CDR2 is YFSETQ. The CDR3 bases are TGCGCCAGCACTCTCAATCCGGGACAGGGGGCTTCAGAGACCCAGTACTTC. As protein: CASTLNPGQGASETQYF.

This clonotype was seen at least ten times. V gene TRBV3-1 combines with J gene TRBJ2-7; 11 bases match TRBD2. CDR3 length equals 20 residues. With 0 bases clipped from V and 3 bases from J, the junction kept 16 bases outside the gene matches. CDR1 is LGHDT and CDR2 is YNNKEL in the germline V gene (reference sequence). This CDR3 is CASSQDFVTSGGISNYEQYF. CDR3 nucleotide sequence: TGTGCCAGCAGCCAAGATTTTGTTACTAGCGGGGGCATCTCCAACTACGAGCAGTACTTC.

This clonotype appeared many times. The genes are TRBV5-1 and TRBJ1-1; TRBD1 might be the D (6 bases). The V gene's germline CDR1 is SGHRS and CDR2 YFSETQ. V was cut by 0 bases and J by 1 base, with 10 bases left in between. CDR3 length: 15 residues. CDR3 DNA: TGCGCCAGCAGCTTGGAGGGGACAAAGAACACTGAAGCTTTCTTT. Its protein is CASSLEGTKNTEAFF.

There are many counts of this clonotype. The chain combines TRBV3-1 with TRBJ2-7; the D gene is possibly TRBD2 (5 bases). CDR1 is LGHDT and CDR2 is YNNKEL in the germline V gene (reference sequence). The CDR3 contains 14 residues. The ends were cut back, 2 bases at V and 0 bases at J, with 8 bases in the middle. CDR3 DNA: TGTGCCAGCAGCCAAATACGGGACTCCTACGAGCAGTACTTC. Its protein is CASSQIRDSYEQYF.

This clonotype was counted at least ten times. This chain uses TRBV5-8 with TRBJ2-1; 9 positions match TRBD2. Germline V gene sequence: CDR1 SGHTS, CDR2 YDEGEE. The V segment lost 5 bases and the J segment 6 bases; nucleotides outside the gene matches: 9. The length of the CDR3 is 15 residues. The CDR3: CASSSRGGLSNEQFF. The CDR3 DNA reads TGTGCCAGCAGTTCGCGGGGGGGCCTTTCCAATGAGCAGTTCTTC.

The chain joins TRBV10-2 to TRBJ2-5; D uncertain. The V and J ends lost 0 bases and 5 bases respectively, with 10 bases between them. The CDR3 runs 14 residues. Germline assignment: CDR1 WSHSY and CDR2 SAAADI. CDR3 sequence (DNA): TGCGCCAGCAGTGAGTCCGGTTTTATTGAGACCCAGTACTTC. It specifies CASSESGFIETQYF.

This clonotype has only a few counts. This chain connects TRBV18 to TRBJ2-7; 10 nucleotides match TRBD1. The CDR3 is 16 residues long. The ends lost 0 bases at V and 2 bases at J; junction bases unmatched: 4. Germline assignment: CDR1 KGHSH and CDR2 LQKENI. CDR3 sequence reads: CASSPPGQGLPYEQYF. The CDR3 nucleotides are TGTGCCAGCTCACCACCGGGACAGGGGCTACCCTACGAGCAGTACTTC.

DNA for the CDR3: TGTGCCACCAGCAGAGATCGAGCGGGGGGGAAGACCCAGTACTTC. It codes for CATSRDRAGGKTQYF. The chain combines TRBV15 with TRBJ2-5, with TRBD2 identical over 10 bases. Germline V gives CDR1 LNHNV, CDR2 YYDKDF (reference sequence). V lost 0 bases and J lost 6; bases outside the gene matches: 4. The CDR3 sequence is 15 residues long.

As to this clonotype: Just one base apart from a much larger clone, this may be a read error. Because it lacks the conserved phenylalanine or tryptophan at the end, this CDR3 is likely a read error. V usage is TRBV28 and J usage is TRBJ2-7; unclear D gene. The germline gives CDR1 MDHEN, CDR2 SYDVKM. CDR3 length: 12 residues. Trimming took off 6 bases at V and 2 bases at J, with 8 bases between the two ends. The CDR3 bases are TGTGCCAGCAGCGTTTACACCTACGAGCAGTACTCC. Its translation is CASSVYTYEQYS.

This clonotype was recorded a few times. The chain couples TRBV5-1 to TRBJ2-1; D remains ambiguous. Trimming shortened V by 0 bases and J by 0 bases, and 7 bases separated the two germline ends. Germline loops: CDR1 SGHRS, CDR2 YFSETQ. This CDR3 has 15 amino acids. CDR3 DNA: TGCGCCAGCAGCTTGGATGTTGGCTCCTACAATGAGCAGTTCTTC. Amino acids: CASSLDVGSYNEQFF. Combining the CDR3 with reference TRBV5-1 and TRBJ2-1 gives the whole variable domain KAGVTQTPRYLIKTRGQQVTLSCSPISGHRSVSWYQQTPGQGLQFLFEYFSETQRNKGNFPGRFSGRQFSNSRSEMNVSTLELGDSALYLCASSLDVGSYNEQFFGPGTRLTVL.

This clonotype was counted ten times or more. V is TRBV7-8 and J is TRBJ2-2; TRBD1 is a possible D gene (6 bases). V dropped 5 bases and J dropped 7 bases, with 20 bases sitting between them. The CDR3 is made up of 16 amino acids. Per the germline V gene, CDR1 is SGHVS and CDR2 is FQNEAQ. CDR3 sequence: CASSTPPGAVGGELFF. In DNA form, the CDR3 reads TGTGCCAGCAGCACACCCCCAGGGGCCGTGGGCGGGGAGCTGTTTTTT.

This clonotype was observed many times. The chain combines TRBV2 with TRBJ2-1, with 7 bases fitting TRBD1. V was clipped by 1 base and J by 8 bases; unmatched bases: 2. Germline assignment: CDR1 SNHLY and CDR2 FYNNEI. The CDR3 is 13 amino acids. The CDR3 is CASSEETGDEQFF. The CDR3 DNA reads TGTGCCAGCAGTGAAGAAACAGGGGATGAGCAGTTCTTC.

The rearrangement uses TRBV28 and TRBJ2-7, with a tentative D call TRBD1 (6 bases). CDR1 MDHEN and CDR2 SYDVKM come from the germline V gene. Trimming shortened V by 7 bases and J by 4 bases, and 17 bases separated the two germline ends. CDR3 size: 14 residues. The CDR3 bases are TGTGCCAGCATGGAGTCTGGACAGAAATACGAGCAGTACTTC. Translated: CASMESGQKYEQYF.

Of note for this clonotype: One end of the junction varies from germline; a read error may be responsible. The V gene is TRBV28, the J gene TRBJ1-2, with TRBD1 matching 11 bases. The CDR3 consists of 16 residues. CDR1 is MDHEN, CDR2 SYDVKM, per germline. CDR3 sequence (DNA): TGTGCCAACAGTGTTACCGGGACAGGGGGTATCTATGGCTACACCTTC. Its protein is CANSVTGTGGIYGYTF.

The V and J genes are TRBV15 and TRBJ2-2; D gene ambiguous. CDR1 is LNHNV and CDR2 is YYDKDF in the germline V gene (reference sequence). This CDR3 spans 15 amino acids. Trimming took 0 bases from V and 4 from J, leaving 9 bases between them. CDR3 nucleotide sequence: TGTGCCACCAGCAGAGATAGGGCAGGCACCGGGGAGCTGTTTTTT. Amino acids: CATSRDRAGTGELFF.

The sample holds many counts of this clonotype. A junction boundary mismatches the germline segment, possibly from a read error. The CDR3 DNA sequence: TGTGCTAGCAGCTTAGTTGCGGGACCCTACAATGAGCAGTTCTTC. Protein product: CASSLVAGPYNEQFF. This sequence joins TRBV7-7 and TRBJ2-1, with a weak D call TRBD2 (6 bases). There are 15 residues in the CDR3. Germline CDR1 reads SSHAT; CDR2 reads FNYEAQ (reference sequence).

V usage is TRBV5-1 and J usage is TRBJ1-6, with 9 bases that match TRBD1. Germline loops: CDR1 SGHRS, CDR2 YFSETQ. V gave up 2 bases and J gave up 9 bases; unmatched junction bases: 3. CDR3 length: 14 amino acids. The CDR3 nucleotides read TGCGCCAGCAGCTTCGGGACAGGGAGTTCACCCCTCCACTTT. Amino acids: CASSFGTGSSPLHF.

This clonotype was found a few times. The chain has TRBV5-1 and TRBJ2-7; D may be TRBD2 (6 bases). Germline assignment: CDR1 SGHRS and CDR2 YFSETQ. The CDR3 is 14 residues long. V gave up 8 bases and J gave up 0 bases, with 15 bases separating them. For the CDR3, the DNA is TGCGCCAGTAGGGTTGGGGGGACCTCCTACGAGCAGTACTTC. Translating it yields CASRVGGTSYEQYF.

This clonotype has ten or more counts. The chain combines TRBV7-3 with TRBJ2-7; perhaps TRBD1 as D (5 bases). Germline CDR1 is SGHTA and CDR2 is FQGTGA. This CDR3 spans 13 amino acids. V lost 6 bases and J 5 bases, leaving 14 bases between the germline ends. Written as DNA, the CDR3 is TGTGCCAGCAGGCAGGGCCCAGGGAACGAGCAGTACTTC. Amino acids: CASRQGPGNEQYF.

This chain uses TRBV6-9 with TRBJ2-3; TRBD2 matches at 10 bases. CDR1 and CDR2 (germline): MNHGY, SVAAGI. The CDR3 totals 18 residues. With V trimmed by 4 bases and J by 0 bases, 10 bases remained unmatched. CDR3 nucleotide sequence: TGTGCCAGCAGTTCCCCTGCTAGCGGGGGAGCTAGCACAGATACGCAGTATTTT. The encoded protein is CASSSPASGGASTDTQYF.

This clonotype was seen many times. This chain uses TRBV2 with TRBJ2-2; D is unresolved. The CDR3 totals 14 residues. V dropped 6 bases and J dropped 1 base, with 9 bases sitting between them. CDR1 and CDR2 from the germline V gene are SNHLY and FYNNEI. CDR3 in DNA: TGTGCCAGCAGCCCCTTAGTGAACACCGGGGAGCTGTTTTTT. As protein: CASSPLVNTGELFF.

Details on this clonotype: A read error may be the cause here, since a much bigger clone is one base away. This chain uses TRBV20-1 with TRBJ2-3, with TRBD2 identical over 8 bases. Germline CDR1 reads DFQATT; CDR2 reads SNEGSKA (reference sequence). With V trimmed by 3 bases and J by 2 bases, 1 base remained unmatched. This CDR3 comprises 13 residues. In DNA form, the CDR3 reads TGCAGTGCTAGCGGGGGGGCCACAGATACGCAGTATTTT. Translated, it gives CSASGGATDTQYF.

This clonotype was counted a few times. V and J are TRBV5-6 and TRBJ2-7; TRBD2 matches 9 bases. Germline V gene data show CDR1 as SGHDT and CDR2 as YYEEEE. With 2 bases clipped from V and 6 bases from J, the junction kept 6 bases outside the gene matches. The CDR3 runs to 14 residues. CDR3 in DNA: TGTGCCAGCAGCTTTGGGACTAGCCGATTCGAGCAGTACTTC. It codes for CASSFGTSRFEQYF. The full variable domain, in which reference TRBV5-6 and TRBJ2-7 provide the parts outside the CDR3, is DAGVTQSPTHLIKTRGQQVTLRCSPKSGHDTVSWYQQALGQGPQFIFQYYEEEERQRGNFPDRFSGHQFPNYSSELNVNALLLGDSALYLCASSFGTSRFEQYFGPGTRLTVT.

This clonotype turned up a few times. One end of the junction varies from germline; a read error may be responsible. The CDR3 nucleotides are TGTACCAGCAGTCCAGGGACGGGAAGAATCTCCTACGAGCAGTACTTC. Residues: CTSSPGTGRISYEQYF. This rearrangement joins TRBV27 to TRBJ2-7; D may correspond to TRBD1 or TRBD2 (5 bases each). This CDR3 contains 16 residues. The germline CDR1 and CDR2 sequences are MNHEY and SMNVEV (reference sequence).

This clonotype was found many times. The CDR3, as DNA: TGTGCCACAGGCGGGATTTTCACCTACAATGAGCAGTTCTTC. Its protein product is CATGGIFTYNEQFF. V usage is TRBV6-2 or TRBV6-3 and J usage is TRBJ2-1; the D gene is possibly TRBD2 (6 bases). With 10 bases removed from V and 2 bases from J, the gap between germline ends came to 15 bases. Germline CDR1 MNHEY, CDR2 SVGEGT. The CDR3 contains 14 residues.

This clonotype was recorded many times. The chain is built from TRBV30 and TRBJ1-3, with a tentative D call TRBD1 (5 bases). The CDR3 runs 15 residues. The V gene's germline CDR1 is GTSNPN and CDR2 SVGIG (reference sequence). Between the trimmed V and J ends, which lost 3 bases and 0 bases, there was a span of 12 bases. This chain's CDR3 is CAWSAPGVSGNTIYF. The CDR3 DNA reads as TGTGCCTGGAGCGCCCCGGGGGTCTCTGGAAACACCATATATTTT.